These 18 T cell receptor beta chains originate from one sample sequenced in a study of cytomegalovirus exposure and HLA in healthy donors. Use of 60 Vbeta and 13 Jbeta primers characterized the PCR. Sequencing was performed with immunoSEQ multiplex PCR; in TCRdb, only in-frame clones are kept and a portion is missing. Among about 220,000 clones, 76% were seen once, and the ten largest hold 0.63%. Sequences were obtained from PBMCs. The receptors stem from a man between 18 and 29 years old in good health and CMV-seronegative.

CDR3: CASSLSRGREKLFF. The CDR3 coding sequence is TGTGCCAGCAGCTTAAGCAGGGGGCGAGAAAAACTGTTTTTT. The chain carries TRBV7-6 and TRBJ1-4, with TRBD1 identical over 8 bases. The CDR3 contains 14 residues. Trimming took 2 bases from V and 8 from J; bases not matched to a gene: 4. Germline assignment: CDR1 SGHVS and CDR2 FNYEAQ.

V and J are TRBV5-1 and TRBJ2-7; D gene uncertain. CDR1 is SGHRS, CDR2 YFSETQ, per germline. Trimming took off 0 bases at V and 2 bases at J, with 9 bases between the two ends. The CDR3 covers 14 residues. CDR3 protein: CASSLGAATYEQYF. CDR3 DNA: TGCGCCAGCAGCTTGGGGGCAGCTACCTACGAGCAGTACTTC.

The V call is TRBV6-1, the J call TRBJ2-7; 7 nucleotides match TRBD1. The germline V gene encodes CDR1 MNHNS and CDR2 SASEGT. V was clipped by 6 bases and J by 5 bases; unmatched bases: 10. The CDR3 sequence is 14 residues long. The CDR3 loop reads CASSIPGQYHEQYF. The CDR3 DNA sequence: TGTGCCAGCAGCATACCGGGACAGTACCACGAGCAGTACTTC.

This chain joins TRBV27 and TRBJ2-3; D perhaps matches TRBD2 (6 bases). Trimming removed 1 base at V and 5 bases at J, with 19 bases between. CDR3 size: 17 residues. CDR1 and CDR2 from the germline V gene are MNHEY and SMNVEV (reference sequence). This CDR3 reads CASSLFAREFLGDTQYF. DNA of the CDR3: TGTGCCAGCAGTTTATTCGCTCGGGAGTTCTTGGGAGATACGCAGTATTTT.

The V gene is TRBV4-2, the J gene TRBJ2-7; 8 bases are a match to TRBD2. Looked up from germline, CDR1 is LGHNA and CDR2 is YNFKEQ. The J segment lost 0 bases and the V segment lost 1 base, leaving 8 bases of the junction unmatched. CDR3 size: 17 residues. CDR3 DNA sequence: TGTGCCAGCAGCCAAGTAAGAACGGGGGGGAGCTCCTACGAGCAGTACTTC. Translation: CASSQVRTGGSSYEQYF.

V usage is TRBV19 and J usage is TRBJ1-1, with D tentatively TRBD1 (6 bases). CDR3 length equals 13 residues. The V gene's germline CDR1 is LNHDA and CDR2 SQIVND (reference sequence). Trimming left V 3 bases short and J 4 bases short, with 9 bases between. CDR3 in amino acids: CASSIRGATEAFF. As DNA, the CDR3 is TGTGCCAGTAGTATCAGGGGCGCCACTGAAGCTTTCTTT.

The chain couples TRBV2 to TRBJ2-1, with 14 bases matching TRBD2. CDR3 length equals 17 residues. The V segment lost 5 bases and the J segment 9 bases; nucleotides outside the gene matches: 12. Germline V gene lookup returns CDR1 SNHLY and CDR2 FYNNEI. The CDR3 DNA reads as TGTGCCAGCAGTTTGGGACTAGCGGGAGCCCGCGGCACTGAGCAGTTCTTC. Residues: CASSLGLAGARGTEQFF.

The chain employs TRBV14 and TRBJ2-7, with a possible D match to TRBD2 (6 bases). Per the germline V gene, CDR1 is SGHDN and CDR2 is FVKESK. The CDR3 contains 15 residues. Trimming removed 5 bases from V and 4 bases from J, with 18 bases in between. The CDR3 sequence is CASSSSREVGYEQYF. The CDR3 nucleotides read TGTGCCAGCAGCTCTAGCAGGGAGGTGGGTTACGAGCAGTACTTC. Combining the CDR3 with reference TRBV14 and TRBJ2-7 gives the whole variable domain EAGVTQFPSHSVIEKGQTVTLRCDPISGHDNLYWYRRVMGKEIKFLLHFVKESKQDESGMPNNRFLAERTGGTYSTLKVQPAELEDSGVYFCASSSSREVGYEQYFGPGTRLTVT.

Here the CDR3 reads CASSSDSLSYEQYF. DNA for the CDR3: TGTGCCAGCAGCTCCGACAGCCTCTCCTACGAGCAGTACTTC. V usage is TRBV7-2 and J usage is TRBJ2-7; D is perhaps TRBD1 (5 bases). Germline V gene sequence: CDR1 SGHTA, CDR2 FQGNSA. The CDR3 has 14 residues. Deletions cut 4 bases from V and 0 bases from J, with 10 bases between.

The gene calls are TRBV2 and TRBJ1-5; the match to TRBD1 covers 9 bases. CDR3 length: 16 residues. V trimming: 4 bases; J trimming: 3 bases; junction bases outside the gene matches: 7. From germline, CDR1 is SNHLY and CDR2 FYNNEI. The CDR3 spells CASSGGQGRFNQPQHF. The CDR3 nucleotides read TGTGCCAGCAGTGGTGGACAGGGGAGATTCAATCAGCCCCAGCATTTT.

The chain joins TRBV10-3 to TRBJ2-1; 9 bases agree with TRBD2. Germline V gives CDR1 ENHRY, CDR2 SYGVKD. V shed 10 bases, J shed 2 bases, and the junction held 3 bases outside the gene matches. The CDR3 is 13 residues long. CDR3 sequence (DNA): TGTGCCACCGCTAGCGGGACCTACAATGAGCAGTTCTTC. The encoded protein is CATASGTYNEQFF.

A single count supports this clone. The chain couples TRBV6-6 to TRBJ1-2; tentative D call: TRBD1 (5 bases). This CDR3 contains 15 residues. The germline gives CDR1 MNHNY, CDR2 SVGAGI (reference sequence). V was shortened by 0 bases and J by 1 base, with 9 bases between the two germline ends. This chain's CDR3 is CASSYSEGLNYGYTF. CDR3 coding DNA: TGTGCCAGCAGTTACTCGGAGGGACTTAACTATGGCTACACCTTC.

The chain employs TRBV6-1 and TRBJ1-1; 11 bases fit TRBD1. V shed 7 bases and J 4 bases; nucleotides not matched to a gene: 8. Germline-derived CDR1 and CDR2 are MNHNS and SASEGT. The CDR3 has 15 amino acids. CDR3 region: CASNLDRGLSTEAFF. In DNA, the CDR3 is TGTGCCAGCAATTTGGACAGGGGGCTGAGCACTGAAGCTTTCTTT.

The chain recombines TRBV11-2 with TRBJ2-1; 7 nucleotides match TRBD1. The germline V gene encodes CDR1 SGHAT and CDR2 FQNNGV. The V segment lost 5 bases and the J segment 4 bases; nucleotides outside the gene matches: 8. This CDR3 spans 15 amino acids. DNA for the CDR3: TGTGCCAGCAGCACAGGGACAGTGAGTTACAATGAGCAGTTCTTC. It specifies CASSTGTVSYNEQFF.

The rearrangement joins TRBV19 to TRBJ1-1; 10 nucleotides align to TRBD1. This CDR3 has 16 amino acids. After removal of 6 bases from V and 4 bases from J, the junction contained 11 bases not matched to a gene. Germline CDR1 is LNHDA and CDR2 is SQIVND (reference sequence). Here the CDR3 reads CASRPGTGVRSTEAFF. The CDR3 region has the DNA TGTGCCAGTAGGCCCGGGACAGGGGTAAGGAGCACTGAAGCTTTCTTT.

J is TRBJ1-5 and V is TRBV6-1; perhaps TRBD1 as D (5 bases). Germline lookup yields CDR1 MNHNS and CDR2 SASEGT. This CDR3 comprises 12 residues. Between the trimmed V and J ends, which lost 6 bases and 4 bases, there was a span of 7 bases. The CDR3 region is CASREGNQPQHF. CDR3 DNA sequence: TGTGCCAGCAGGGAGGGGAATCAGCCCCAGCATTTT.

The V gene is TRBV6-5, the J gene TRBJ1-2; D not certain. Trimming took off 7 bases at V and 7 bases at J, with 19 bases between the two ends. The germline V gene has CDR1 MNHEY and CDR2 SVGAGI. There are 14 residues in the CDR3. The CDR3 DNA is TGTGCCAGCACCAATCCGCGGGAGTTAGGTGGCTACACCTTC. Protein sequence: CASTNPRELGGYTF.

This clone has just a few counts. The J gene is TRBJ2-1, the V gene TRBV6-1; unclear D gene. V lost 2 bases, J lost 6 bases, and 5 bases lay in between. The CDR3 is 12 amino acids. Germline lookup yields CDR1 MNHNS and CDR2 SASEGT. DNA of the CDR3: TGTGCCAGCAGTGAACAGATCAATGAGCAGTTCTTC. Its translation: CASSEQINEQFF.